This is a list of T cell receptor beta chains from one sample in a study of graft-versus-host responses after intestinal transplantation. These receptors are not linked to any known antigen. Some clones are missing from TCRdb's copy, which holds only in-frame ones; the method was immunoSEQ multiplex PCR. The table records fewer than 150,000 clones, approximately 90% of them present only once. The sample in question was unstimulated CD4+ T cells sorted from spleen or lymph node cells, obtained before intestinal transplant. These receptors were collected from a human donor who received an intestinal transplant. The CDR3 runs from the conserved cysteine through the conserved F or W. A D gene is named only where the DNA matches it firmly. A clone size is listed for some rows: how often the clone was seen (once, few, many), or a class if it is expanded.

TRBJ2-6,-,TRBV27,-,CASSSMITGLSSGANVLTF,TGTGCCAGCAGTTCGATGATAACAGGCCTTTCCTCTGGGGCCAACGTCCTGACTTTC
TRBJ2-1,-,TRBV5-1,-,CASSSGLEANEQFF,TGCGCCAGCAGCTCGGGCCTTGAAGCCAATGAGCAGTTCTTC
TRBJ2-3,-,TRBV5-1,-,CASSSDPTGVTDTQYF,TGCGCCAGCAGCTCAGATCCGACAGGCGTTACAGATACGCAGTATTTT
TRBJ2-3,-,TRBV6-4,-,CASSAGGHADTQYF,TGTGCCAGCAGTGCGGGGGGCCACGCAGATACGCAGTATTTT
TRBJ2-1,-,TRBV21-1,once,CAMTHSSYNEQFF,TGTGCCATGACGCACAGCTCCTACAATGAGCAGTTCTTC
TRBJ2-5,-,TRBV11-3,-,CASSSLSQGETQYF,TGTGCCAGCAGCTCCCTTTCTCAAGGGGAGACCCAGTACTTC
TRBJ1-1,-,TRBV11-2,-,CASSLTQNTEAFF,TGTGCCAGCAGCTTAACGCAGAACACTGAAGCTTTCTTT
TRBJ2-2,TRBD2,TRBV7-9,-,CASSLALGGSNTGELFF,TGTGCCAGCAGCTTAGCGCTGGGGGGGTCGAACACCGGGGAGCTGTTTTTT
TRBJ1-6,-,TRBV9,-,CASSVGEDNRLGSPLHF,TGTGCCAGCAGCGTAGGAGAGGATAATAGACTAGGATCACCCCTCCACTTT
TRBJ2-3,TRBD1,TRBV5-1,-,CASSTTGAPKTPTDTQYF,TGCGCCAGCAGTACCACAGGGGCCCCTAAGACCCCCACAGATACGCAGTATTTT
TRBJ2-5,TRBD2,TRBV5-1,-,CATALAGLETQYF,TGCGCCACCGCACTAGCGGGGCTGGAGACCCAGTACTTC
TRBJ1-1,-,TRBV2,-,CASTQTGNTEAFF,TGTGCCAGCACCCAAACAGGGAACACTGAAGCTTTCTTT
TRBJ2-7,TRBD2,TRBV9,-,CASSRGGWDEQYF,TGTGCCAGCAGCCGGGGGGGCTGGGACGAGCAGTACTTC
TRBJ1-2,-,TRBV20-1,-,CSATQGGGYTF,TGCAGTGCTACACAGGGAGGTGGCTACACCTTC
TRBJ2-5,-,TRBV7-3,-,CASSLLGDRRGETQYF,TGTGCCAGCAGCTTACTGGGGGACCGTAGAGGAGAGACCCAGTACTTC
TRBJ2-3,TRBD2,TRBV19,few,CASSFLAGGSTDTQYF,TGTGCCAGTAGTTTTCTAGCGGGGGGCTCCACAGATACGCAGTATTTT
TRBJ2-7,-,TRBV2,-,CASIRDSYYEQYF,TGTGCCAGCATTCGGGACTCGTACTACGAGCAGTACTTC